This TCR beta chain was profiled in a study of T cell responses to AZD1222 COVID-19 vaccine. Method: immunoSEQ multiplex PCR; TCRdb's copy keeps in-frame clones and lacks some. The sample consists of roughly 100,000 clones, 90% of them appearing once. Per the germline V gene, CDR1 is KGHSH and CDR2 is LQKENI. V lost 3 bases, J lost 7 bases, and 20 bases lay in between. This CDR3 region has 16 residues. Study-wide results and limits: Reports say nearly half of spike-specific TCRs go after unmutated variant regions. Every sample of the repertoires postdated the peak T cell response. Clonal diversity may have been underestimated, and the donors were mostly white British, with more females than males.

In regard to this clone: No antigen is known for it.

This clonotype originated in an adult in good health. This chain joins TRBV18 and TRBJ2-3; D gene ambiguous. The material was peripheral blood, obtained on day 0 of AZD1222 vaccination. In DNA form, the CDR3 reads TGTGCCAGCTCACCGGTCGGCGGTTCTGGGTTCAATACGCAGTATTTT. Protein sequence: CASSPVGGSGFNTQYF.